The source of this T cell receptor beta chain is a study of control samples from healthy donors and cancer patients. Repertoires were generated with immunoSEQ multiplex PCR, while TCRdb's copy carries only in-frame clones and drops some. In the table there are about 150,000 clones, around 90% of which are singletons. The length of the CDR3 is 14 residues. Germline CDR1 and CDR2: MDHEN and SYDVKM. The V segment lost 6 bases and the J segment 2 bases; nucleotides outside the gene matches: 7. The chain uses TRBV28 and TRBJ2-7; TRBD1 matches 7 bases. This clonotype was sampled from a young man in good health. Sequenced: blood. CDR3 protein: CASRMDRSPYEQYF. CDR3 in DNA: TGTGCCAGCAGGATGGACAGGAGTCCCTACGAGCAGTACTTC.